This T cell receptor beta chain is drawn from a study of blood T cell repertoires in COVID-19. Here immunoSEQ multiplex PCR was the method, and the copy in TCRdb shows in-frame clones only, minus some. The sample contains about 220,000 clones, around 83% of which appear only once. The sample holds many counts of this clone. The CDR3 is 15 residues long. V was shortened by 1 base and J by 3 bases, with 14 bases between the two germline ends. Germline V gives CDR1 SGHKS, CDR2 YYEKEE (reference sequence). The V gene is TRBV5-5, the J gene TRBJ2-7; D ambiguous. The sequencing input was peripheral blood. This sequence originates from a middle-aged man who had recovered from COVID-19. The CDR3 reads CASSLIAGSNYEQYF. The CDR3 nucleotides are TGTGCCAGCAGCTTGATAGCCGGGTCCAACTACGAGCAGTACTTC.